One and the same sample provided the 11 T cell receptor beta chains below, sequenced in a study of blood T cell repertoires in COVID-19. TCRdb keeps only in-frame clones here, not all; method: immunoSEQ multiplex PCR. This table holds 30,000 to 35,000 clones, roughly 78% found once. Sequencing was carried out using peripheral blood. The receptors originated from a man older than 75 with active or convalescent COVID-19.

The J gene is TRBJ2-3, the V gene TRBV15, with D maybe TRBD2 (7 bases). Trimming pared 0 bases from V and 3 bases from J, leaving 13 bases between. Germline CDR1 reads LNHNV; CDR2 reads YYDKDF (reference sequence). CDR3 length equals 16 residues. The DNA of the CDR3 is TGTGCCACCAGCAGAGATAGAAGGGGGGGAACAGATACGCAGTATTTT. Protein product: CATSRDRRGGTDTQYF.

The chain is built from TRBV9 and TRBJ2-2, with 10 nucleotides matching TRBD2. Germline V gives CDR1 SGDLS, CDR2 YYNGEE. The junction had 8 bases not matched to a gene; V was cut back by 6 bases and J by 3 bases. The CDR3 has 16 amino acids. Here the CDR3 reads CASTTLLAGDTGELFF. In DNA form, the CDR3 reads TGTGCCAGCACGACGCTGCTAGCGGGGGACACCGGGGAGCTGTTTTTT.

Notes on this clone: This CDR3 is also generated by other DNA sequences in the sample. The chain is built from TRBV5-1 and TRBJ2-3; D ambiguous. This CDR3 is 13 amino acids long. Trimming stripped 0 bases from V and 1 base from J, with 3 bases between. The germline V gene has CDR1 SGHRS and CDR2 YFSETQ. In DNA, the CDR3 is TGCGCCAGCAGCTTGGCCGGCACAGATACGCAGTATTTT. Its translation: CASSLAGTDTQYF.

This sequence joins TRBV10-3 and TRBJ2-3; D remains unclear. The V end lost 5 bases, the J end lost 0 bases, and 6 bases lay between the germline ends. Per germline, CDR1 ENHRY and CDR2 SYGVKD. The CDR3 loop spans 13 amino acids. As DNA, the CDR3 is TGTGCCATCAGTACTACTAGCACAGATACGCAGTATTTT. It yields the protein CAISTTSTDTQYF.

The CDR3 nucleotides are TGTGCCAGCAGCTTGAATTCTCCGGGACAGCTAGCTTTCTTT. Encoded protein: CASSLNSPGQLAFF. The gene calls are TRBV7-2 and TRBJ1-1, with 7 bases that match TRBD1. V was pared by 3 bases and J by 10 bases, with 11 bases of the junction left unmatched. The length of the CDR3 is 14 residues. Germline assignment: CDR1 SGHTA and CDR2 FQGNSA. The variable domain in full, with the rest retrieved from reference TRBV7-2 and TRBJ1-1, is GAGVSQSPSNKVTEKGKDVELRCDPISGHTALYWYRQSLGQGLEFLIYFQGNSAPDKSGLPSDRFSAERTGGSVSTLTIQRTQQEDSAVYLCASSLNSPGQLAFFGQGTRLTVV.

V usage is TRBV5-6 and J usage is TRBJ2-3; 13 bases are a match to TRBD2. Germline trimming cut 4 bases from V and 5 bases from J; bases unmatched to any gene: 4. The CDR3 runs 15 residues. Germline CDR1 and CDR2: SGHDT and YYEEEE. The CDR3 DNA reads TGTGCCAGCAGCCTGACTAGCGGGAGGAAAGATACGCAGTATTTT. Its protein is CASSLTSGRKDTQYF. The variable domain in full, completed from reference TRBV5-6 and TRBJ2-3, reads DAGVTQSPTHLIKTRGQQVTLRCSPKSGHDTVSWYQQALGQGPQFIFQYYEEEERQRGNFPDRFSGHQFPNYSSELNVNALLLGDSALYLCASSLTSGRKDTQYFGPGTRLTVL.

The chain couples TRBV2 to TRBJ2-1; 10 bases agree with TRBD2. This CDR3 contains 16 residues. CDR1 and CDR2 (germline): SNHLY, FYNNEI. After removal of 3 bases from V and 2 bases from J, the junction contained 4 bases not matched to a gene. CDR3 protein: CASSETSGFTYNEQFF. The CDR3 DNA follows: TGTGCCAGCAGTGAGACTAGCGGGTTCACCTACAATGAGCAGTTCTTC.

The chain joins TRBV7-7 to TRBJ2-1; TRBD2 matches 9 bases. The germline V gene encodes CDR1 SSHAT and CDR2 FNYEAQ (reference sequence). CDR3 length equals 13 residues. The CDR3 sequence: CAVVAGAFNEQFF. The DNA of the CDR3 is TGTGCGGTAGTAGCGGGGGCCTTCAATGAGCAGTTCTTC.

This clone has only a few counts. The V gene is TRBV29-1, the J gene TRBJ1-5, with 10 nucleotides matching TRBD1. CDR1 and CDR2 from the germline V gene are SQVTM and ANQGSEA. J gave up 6 bases and V 6 bases, and 5 bases lay outside the gene matches. The CDR3 runs 13 residues. In DNA form, the CDR3 reads TGCAGCGTGAGGGACAGGGGCACTCAGCCCCAGCATTTT. Amino acid sequence: CSVRDRGTQPQHF.

CDR3 protein: CASRSGGRNSGANVLTF. As DNA, the CDR3 is TGTGCCAGCAGATCGGGGGGCAGGAACTCTGGGGCCAACGTCCTGACTTTC. This chain uses TRBV3-1 (or the pseudogene TRBV3-2) with TRBJ2-6; weak D call: TRBD2 (7 bases). The ends were cut back, 6 bases at V and 0 bases at J, with 15 bases in the middle. The CDR3 spans 17 residues. Germline CDR1 LGHDT, CDR2 YNNKEL (reference sequence).

The chain links TRBV6-5 to TRBJ1-5; the match to TRBD1 covers 7 bases. The junction had 2 bases not matched to a gene; V was cut back by 6 bases and J by 0 bases. Germline CDR1 reads MNHEY; CDR2 reads SVGAGI. This CDR3 has 14 amino acids. The CDR3 DNA reads as TGTGCCAGCAGAGGGACAGATAGCAATCAGCCCCAGCATTTT. Protein sequence: CASRGTDSNQPQHF.